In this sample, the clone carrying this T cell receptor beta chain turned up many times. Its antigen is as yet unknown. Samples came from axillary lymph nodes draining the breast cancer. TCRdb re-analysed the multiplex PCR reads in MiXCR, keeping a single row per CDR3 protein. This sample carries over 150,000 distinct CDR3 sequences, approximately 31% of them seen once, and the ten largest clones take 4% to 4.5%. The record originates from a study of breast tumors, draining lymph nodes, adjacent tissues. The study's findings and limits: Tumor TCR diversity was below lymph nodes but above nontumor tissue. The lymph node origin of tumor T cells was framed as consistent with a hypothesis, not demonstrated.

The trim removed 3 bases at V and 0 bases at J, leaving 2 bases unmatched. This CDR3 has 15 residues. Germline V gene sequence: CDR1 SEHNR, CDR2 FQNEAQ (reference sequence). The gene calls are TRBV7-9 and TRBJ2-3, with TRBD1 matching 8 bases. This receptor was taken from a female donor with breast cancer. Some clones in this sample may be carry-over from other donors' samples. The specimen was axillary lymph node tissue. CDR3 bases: TGTGCCAGCAGCTTCGGGGACAGGAGCACAGATACGCAGTATTTT. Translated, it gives CASSFGDRSTDTQYF.